Included here is one T cell receptor (beta chain) sequence, with context. Its antigen is undetermined. This CDR3 contains 13 residues. V gave up 4 bases and J gave up 4 bases, with 10 bases separating them. Germline V gene lookup returns CDR1 KGHSH and CDR2 LQKENI. The data belong to a study of graft-versus-host responses after intestinal transplantation. The assay was immunoSEQ multiplex PCR, and TCRdb's table has in-frame clones only and misses some. The sample has 90,000 to 150,000 clones, over 80% seen once. The study, taken as a whole, reports: Allografts of one patient group, those with graft-donor T cell macrochimerism, had high graft-versus-host to host-versus-graft clonal ratios.

The chain links TRBV18 to TRBJ1-1; D unclear. Specimen: unstimulated CD4+ T cells sorted from spleen or lymph node cells, collected before intestinal transplant. The source is a human donor who received an intestinal transplant. The CDR3 coding sequence is TGTGCCAGCTCACAGGGCCAAGGCACTGAAGCTTTCTTT. Encoded protein: CASSQGQGTEAFF.